This T cell receptor beta chain was recovered during a study of cytomegalovirus exposure and HLA in healthy donors. Remarks on this clone: Its antigen is undetermined.

The PCR made use of 60 Vbeta and 13 Jbeta primers. Methods used by the authors: Roughly 11 million shared chains were among the approximately 87 million unique TCR beta chains that a later analysis counted. Repertoires were generated with immunoSEQ multiplex PCR, while TCRdb's copy carries only in-frame clones and drops some. V and J calls and clone size are given by that table; D and trimming were obtained from the DNA. The sample yields tens of thousands of clones, around 84% seen once. Nominally healthy donors provided the samples, though records likely missed some immune exposures. The study's findings and limits: In an earlier analysis, most TCR beta V segments were productive about 87% or about 30% of the time. Later analysis identified several of the most significant clusters that appeared linked to common viral pathogens.

The CDR3 covers 15 residues. Germline V gene lookup returns CDR1 SGDLS and CDR2 YYNGEE. V lost 3 bases and J 0 bases, leaving 10 bases between the germline ends. V usage is TRBV9 and J usage is TRBJ2-1, with a tentative D call TRBD2 (6 bases). What was sequenced was PBMCs. The clonotype originates from a middle-aged man in good health and CMV-seronegative. The CDR3: CASSAYGSSYNEQFF. Written as DNA, the CDR3 is TGTGCCAGCAGCGCTTACGGGAGCTCCTACAATGAGCAGTTCTTC.